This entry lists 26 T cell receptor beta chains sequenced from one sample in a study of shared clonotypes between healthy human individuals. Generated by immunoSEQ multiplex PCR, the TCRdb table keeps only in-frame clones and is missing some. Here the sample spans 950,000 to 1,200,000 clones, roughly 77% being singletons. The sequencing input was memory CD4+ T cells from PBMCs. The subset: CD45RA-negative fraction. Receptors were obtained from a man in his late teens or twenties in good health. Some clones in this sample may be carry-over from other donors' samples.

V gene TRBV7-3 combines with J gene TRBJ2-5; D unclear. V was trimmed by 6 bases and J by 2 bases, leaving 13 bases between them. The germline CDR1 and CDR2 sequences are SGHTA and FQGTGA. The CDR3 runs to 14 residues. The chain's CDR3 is CASRLTQGQETQYF. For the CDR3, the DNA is TGTGCCAGCAGGCTAACGCAAGGGCAAGAGACCCAGTACTTC.

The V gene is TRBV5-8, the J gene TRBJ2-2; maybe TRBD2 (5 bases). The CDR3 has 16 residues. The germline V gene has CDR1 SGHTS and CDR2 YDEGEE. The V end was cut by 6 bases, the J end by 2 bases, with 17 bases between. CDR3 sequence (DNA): TGTGCCAGCAACCCGGGAACTCAATTAAACACCGGGGAGCTGTTTTTT. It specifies CASNPGTQLNTGELFF.

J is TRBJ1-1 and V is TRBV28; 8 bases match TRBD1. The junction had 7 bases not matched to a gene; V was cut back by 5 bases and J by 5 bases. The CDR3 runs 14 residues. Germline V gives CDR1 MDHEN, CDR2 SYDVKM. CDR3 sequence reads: CASSLGQGVTEAFF. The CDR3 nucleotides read TGTGCCAGCAGTCTCGGACAGGGAGTTACTGAAGCTTTCTTT.

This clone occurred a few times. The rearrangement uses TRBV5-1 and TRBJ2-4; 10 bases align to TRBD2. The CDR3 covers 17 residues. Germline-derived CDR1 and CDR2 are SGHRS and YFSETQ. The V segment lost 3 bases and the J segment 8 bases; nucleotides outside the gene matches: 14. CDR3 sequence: CASSSSGASGRIDIQYF. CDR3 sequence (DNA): TGCGCCAGCAGCTCCTCGGGAGCTAGCGGGAGAATAGACATTCAGTACTTC.

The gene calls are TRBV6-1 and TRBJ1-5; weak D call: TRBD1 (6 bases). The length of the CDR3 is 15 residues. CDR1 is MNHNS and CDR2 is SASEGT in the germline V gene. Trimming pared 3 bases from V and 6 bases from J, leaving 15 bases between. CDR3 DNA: TGTGCCAGCAGTGATCTGACAGGCGTTGGTCAGCCCCAGCATTTT. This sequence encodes CASSDLTGVGQPQHF.

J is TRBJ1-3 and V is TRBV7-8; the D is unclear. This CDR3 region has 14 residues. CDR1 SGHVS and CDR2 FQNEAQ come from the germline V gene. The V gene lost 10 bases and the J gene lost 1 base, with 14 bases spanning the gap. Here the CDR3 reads CAILGRGSGNTIYF. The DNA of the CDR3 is TGTGCCATCCTGGGTCGGGGATCTGGAAACACCATATATTTT. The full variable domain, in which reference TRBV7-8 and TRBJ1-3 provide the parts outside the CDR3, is GAGVSQSPRYKVAKRGQDVALRCDPISGHVSLFWYQQALGQGPEFLTYFQNEAQLDKSGLPSDRFFAERPEGSVSTLKIQRTQQEDSAVYLCAILGRGSGNTIYFGEGSWLTVV.

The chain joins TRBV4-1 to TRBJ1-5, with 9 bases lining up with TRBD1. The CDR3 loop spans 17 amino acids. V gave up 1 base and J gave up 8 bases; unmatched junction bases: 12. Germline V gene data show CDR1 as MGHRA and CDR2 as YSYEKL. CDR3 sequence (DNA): TGCGCCAGCAGCCAAGCGACCGGACAGGGGAGTAGGGAGCCCCAGCATTTT. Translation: CASSQATGQGSREPQHF.

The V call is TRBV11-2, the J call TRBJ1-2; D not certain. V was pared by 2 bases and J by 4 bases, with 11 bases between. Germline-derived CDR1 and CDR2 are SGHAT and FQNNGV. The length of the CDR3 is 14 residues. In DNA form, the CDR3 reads TGTGCCAGCAGCTTAAGTAACGGGCTCTATGGCTACACCTTC. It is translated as CASSLSNGLYGYTF.

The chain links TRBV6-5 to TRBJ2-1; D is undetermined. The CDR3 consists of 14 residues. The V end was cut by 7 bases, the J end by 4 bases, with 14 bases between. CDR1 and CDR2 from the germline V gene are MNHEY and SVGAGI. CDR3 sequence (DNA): TGTGCCAGCACCCAGCACTCTTCTTACAATGAGCAGTTCTTC. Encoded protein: CASTQHSSYNEQFF.

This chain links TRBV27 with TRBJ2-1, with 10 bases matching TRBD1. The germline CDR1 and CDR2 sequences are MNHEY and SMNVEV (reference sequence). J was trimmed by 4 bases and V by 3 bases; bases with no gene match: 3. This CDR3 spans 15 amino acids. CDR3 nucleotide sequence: TGTGCCAGCAGTTTGGGACAGGGGCATTACAATGAGCAGTTCTTC. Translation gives CASSLGQGHYNEQFF.

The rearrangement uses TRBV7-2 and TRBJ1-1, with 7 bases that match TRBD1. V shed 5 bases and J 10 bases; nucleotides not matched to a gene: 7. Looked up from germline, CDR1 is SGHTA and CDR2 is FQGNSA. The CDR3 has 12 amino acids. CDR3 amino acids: CASSLGGGGAFF. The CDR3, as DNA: TGTGCCAGCAGCCTTGGAGGGGGCGGAGCTTTCTTT. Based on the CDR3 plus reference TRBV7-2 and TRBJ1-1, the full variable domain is GAGVSQSPSNKVTEKGKDVELRCDPISGHTALYWYRQSLGQGLEFLIYFQGNSAPDKSGLPSDRFSAERTGGSVSTLTIQRTQQEDSAVYLCASSLGGGGAFFGQGTRLTVV.

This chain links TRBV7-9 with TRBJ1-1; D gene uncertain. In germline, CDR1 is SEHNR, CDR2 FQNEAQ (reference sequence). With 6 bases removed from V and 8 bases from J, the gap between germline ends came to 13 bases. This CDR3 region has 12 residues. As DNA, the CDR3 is TGTGCCAGCAGTCCCTACCTTAGAGAAGCTTTCTTT. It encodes CASSPYLREAFF.

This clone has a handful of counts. The CDR3 region has the DNA TGTGCCAGCAGCCCGGGACTAGCGGGAGCTTCAGCCCAAGAGACCCAGTACTTC. As protein: CASSPGLAGASAQETQYF. This chain connects TRBV28 to TRBJ2-5, with TRBD2 matching 14 bases. CDR3 length: 18 amino acids. The ends lost 6 bases at V and 1 base at J; junction bases unmatched: 10. The germline V gene has CDR1 MDHEN and CDR2 SYDVKM.

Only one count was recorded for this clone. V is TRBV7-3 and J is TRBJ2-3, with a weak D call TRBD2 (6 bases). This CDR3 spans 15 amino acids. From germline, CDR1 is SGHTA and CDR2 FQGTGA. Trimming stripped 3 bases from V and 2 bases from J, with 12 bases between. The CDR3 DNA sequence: TGTGCCAGCAGCTTTAGGGGAGGAGTCACAGATACGCAGTATTTT. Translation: CASSFRGGVTDTQYF.

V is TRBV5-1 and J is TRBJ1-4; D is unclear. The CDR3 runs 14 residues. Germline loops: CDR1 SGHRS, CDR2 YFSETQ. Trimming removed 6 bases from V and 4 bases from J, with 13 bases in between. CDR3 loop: CASTKDGLNEKLFF. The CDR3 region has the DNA TGCGCCAGCACCAAGGACGGACTTAATGAAAAACTGTTTTTT.

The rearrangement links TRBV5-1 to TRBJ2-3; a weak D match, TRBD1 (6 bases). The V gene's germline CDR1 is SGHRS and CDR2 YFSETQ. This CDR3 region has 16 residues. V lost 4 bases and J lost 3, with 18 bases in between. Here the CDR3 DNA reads TGCGCCAGCAGCCGCAGTGAGACAACAGGGACAGATACGCAGTATTTT. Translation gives CASSRSETTGTDTQYF.

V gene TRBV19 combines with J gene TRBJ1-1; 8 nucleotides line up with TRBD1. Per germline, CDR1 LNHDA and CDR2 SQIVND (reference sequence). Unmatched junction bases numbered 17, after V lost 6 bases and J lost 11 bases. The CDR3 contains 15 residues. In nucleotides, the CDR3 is TGTGCCAGTAGCTACCGGACAGGGAGGGATATTGGGGCTTTCTTT. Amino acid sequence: CASSYRTGRDIGAFF.

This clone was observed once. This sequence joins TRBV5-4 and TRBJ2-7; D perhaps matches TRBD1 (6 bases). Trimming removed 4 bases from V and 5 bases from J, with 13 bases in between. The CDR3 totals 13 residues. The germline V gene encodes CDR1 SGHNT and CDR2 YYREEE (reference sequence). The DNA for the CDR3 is TGTGCCAGCAGCAGAGGGACACCCAACGAGCAGTACTTC. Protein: CASSRGTPNEQYF. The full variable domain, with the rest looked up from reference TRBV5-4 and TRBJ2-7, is ETGVTQSPTHLIKTRGQQVTLRCSSQSGHNTVSWYQQALGQGPQFIFQYYREEENGRGNFPPRFSGLQFPNYSSELNVNALELDDSALYLCASSRGTPNEQYFGPGTRLTVT.

CDR3 sequence (DNA): TGTGCCAGCAGCTCTAAACCGGGACAGGGGATGGGCCCTGGGGCCAACGTCCTGACTTTC. Translation gives CASSSKPGQGMGPGANVLTF. V gene TRBV5-4 combines with J gene TRBJ2-6; 10 nucleotides match TRBD1. CDR3 length equals 20 residues. The germline V gene has CDR1 SGHNT and CDR2 YYREEE (reference sequence). After removal of 3 bases from V and 2 bases from J, the junction contained 14 bases not matched to a gene.

This CDR3 is CASSISQAQDEQYF. CDR3 DNA: TGTGCCAGCAGCATATCACAGGCACAAGACGAGCAGTACTTC. V is TRBV9 and J is TRBJ2-7; possible D gene TRBD1, 5 bases. The ends were cut back, 4 bases at V and 5 bases at J, with 16 bases in the middle. The CDR3 sequence is 14 residues long. The germline gives CDR1 SGDLS, CDR2 YYNGEE.

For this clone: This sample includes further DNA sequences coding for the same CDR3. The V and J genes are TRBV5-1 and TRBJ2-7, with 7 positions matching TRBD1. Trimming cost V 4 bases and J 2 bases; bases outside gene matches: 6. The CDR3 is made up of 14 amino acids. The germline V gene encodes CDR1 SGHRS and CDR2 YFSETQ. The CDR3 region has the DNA TGCGCCAGCAGCCTAGCCGGGACAGCCTACGAGCAGTACTTC. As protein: CASSLAGTAYEQYF.

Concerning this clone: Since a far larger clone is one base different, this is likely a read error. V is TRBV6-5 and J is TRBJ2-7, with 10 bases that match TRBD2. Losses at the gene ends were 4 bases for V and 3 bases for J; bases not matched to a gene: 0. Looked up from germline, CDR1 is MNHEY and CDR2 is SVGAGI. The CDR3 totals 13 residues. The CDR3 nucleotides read TGTGCCAGCAGTTGGACTAGCGGCTACGAGCAGTACTTC. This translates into CASSWTSGYEQYF.

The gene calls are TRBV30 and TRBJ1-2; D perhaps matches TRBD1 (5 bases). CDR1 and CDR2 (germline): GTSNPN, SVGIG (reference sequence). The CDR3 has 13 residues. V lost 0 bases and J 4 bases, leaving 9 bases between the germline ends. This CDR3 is CAWSVQRGYGYTF. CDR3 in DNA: TGTGCCTGGAGTGTACAAAGGGGCTATGGCTACACCTTC.

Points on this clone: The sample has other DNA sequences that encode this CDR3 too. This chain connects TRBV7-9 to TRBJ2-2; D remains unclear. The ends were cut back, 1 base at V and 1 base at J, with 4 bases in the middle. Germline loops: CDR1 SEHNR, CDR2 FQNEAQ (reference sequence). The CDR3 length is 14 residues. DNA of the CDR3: TGTGCCAGCAGCTTAGGATTGAACACCGGGGAGCTGTTTTTT. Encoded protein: CASSLGLNTGELFF.

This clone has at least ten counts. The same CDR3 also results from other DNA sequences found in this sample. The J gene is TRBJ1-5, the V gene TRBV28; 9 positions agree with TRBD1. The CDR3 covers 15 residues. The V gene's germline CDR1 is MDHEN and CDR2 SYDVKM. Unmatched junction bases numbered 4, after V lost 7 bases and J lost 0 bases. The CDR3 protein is CASTWDRDSNQPQHF. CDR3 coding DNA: TGTGCCAGCACCTGGGACAGGGATAGCAATCAGCCCCAGCATTTT.

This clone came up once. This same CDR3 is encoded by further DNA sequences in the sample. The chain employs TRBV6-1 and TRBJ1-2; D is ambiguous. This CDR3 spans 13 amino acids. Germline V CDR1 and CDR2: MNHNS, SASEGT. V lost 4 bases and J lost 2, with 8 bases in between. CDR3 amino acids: CASSATANYGYTF. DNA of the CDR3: TGTGCCAGCAGTGCAACAGCAAACTATGGCTACACCTTC.